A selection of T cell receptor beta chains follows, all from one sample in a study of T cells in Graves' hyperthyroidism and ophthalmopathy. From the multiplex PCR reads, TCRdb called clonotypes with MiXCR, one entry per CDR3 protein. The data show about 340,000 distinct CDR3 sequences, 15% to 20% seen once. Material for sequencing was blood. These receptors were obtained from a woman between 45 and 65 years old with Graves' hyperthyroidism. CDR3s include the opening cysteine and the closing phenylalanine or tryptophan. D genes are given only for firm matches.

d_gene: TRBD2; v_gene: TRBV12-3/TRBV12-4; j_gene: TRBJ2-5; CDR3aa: CAGSLRGGDKETQYF
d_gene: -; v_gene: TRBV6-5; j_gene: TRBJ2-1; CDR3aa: CASSYGGLAVDEQFF
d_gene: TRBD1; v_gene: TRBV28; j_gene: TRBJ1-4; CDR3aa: CASSLLEDREYEKLFF
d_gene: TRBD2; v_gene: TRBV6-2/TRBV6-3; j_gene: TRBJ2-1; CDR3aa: CASSFTGTSGGQSSYNEQFF
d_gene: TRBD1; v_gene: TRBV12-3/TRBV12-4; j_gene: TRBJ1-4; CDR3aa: CASSSGQGPEKLFF
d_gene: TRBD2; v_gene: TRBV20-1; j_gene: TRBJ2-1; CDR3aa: CSARPGTSGYNEQFF
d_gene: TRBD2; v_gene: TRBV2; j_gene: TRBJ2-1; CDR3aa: CAGLAGGSSYNEQFF
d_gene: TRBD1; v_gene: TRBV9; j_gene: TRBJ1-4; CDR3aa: CASNRGATNEKLFF
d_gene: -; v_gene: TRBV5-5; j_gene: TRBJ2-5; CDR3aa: CASSLQTGGETQYF
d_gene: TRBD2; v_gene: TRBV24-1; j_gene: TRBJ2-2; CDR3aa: CATSANLTSGPTNTGELFF
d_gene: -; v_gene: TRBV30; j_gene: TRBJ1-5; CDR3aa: CAWSVRGGNQPQHF
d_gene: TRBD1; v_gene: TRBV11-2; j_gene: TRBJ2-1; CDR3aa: CASSPPQGDEQFF
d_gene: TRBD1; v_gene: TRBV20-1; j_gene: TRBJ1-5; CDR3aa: CSARGDRGNQPQHF
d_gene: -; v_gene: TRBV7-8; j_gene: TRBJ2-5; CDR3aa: CASSLEFRGETQYF
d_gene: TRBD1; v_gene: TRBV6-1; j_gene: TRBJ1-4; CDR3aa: CASTIPGQGNEKLFF
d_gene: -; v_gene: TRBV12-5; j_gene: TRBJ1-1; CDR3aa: CASGLPRTSPVTEAFF
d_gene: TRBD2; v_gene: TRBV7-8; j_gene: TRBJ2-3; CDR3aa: CASSLRLARTDTQYF
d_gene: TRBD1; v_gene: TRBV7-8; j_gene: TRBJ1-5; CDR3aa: CASSSGQGRISNQPQHF
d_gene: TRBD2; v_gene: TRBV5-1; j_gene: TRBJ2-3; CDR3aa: CASSGGLAGGIITKITQYF
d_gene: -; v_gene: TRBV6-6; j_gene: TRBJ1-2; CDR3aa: CASSYASHNYGYTF
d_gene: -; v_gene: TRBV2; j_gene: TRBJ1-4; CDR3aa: CATHRVEDEKLFF
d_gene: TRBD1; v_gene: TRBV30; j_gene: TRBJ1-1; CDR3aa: CAWSRGQGGTEAFF
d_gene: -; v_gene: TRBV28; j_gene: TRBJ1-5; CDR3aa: CASRKQGEQPQHF
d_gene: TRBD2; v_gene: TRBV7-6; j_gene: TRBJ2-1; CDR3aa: CASSAGRGVYEQFF
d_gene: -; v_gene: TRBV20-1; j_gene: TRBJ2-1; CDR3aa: CSARDRNWYNEQFF
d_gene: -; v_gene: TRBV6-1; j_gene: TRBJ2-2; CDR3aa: CASSVVAVTGELFF
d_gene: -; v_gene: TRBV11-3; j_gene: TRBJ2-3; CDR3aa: CASSLGVGGVTDTQYF
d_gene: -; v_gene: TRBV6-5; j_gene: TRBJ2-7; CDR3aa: CASRSGPGQYF
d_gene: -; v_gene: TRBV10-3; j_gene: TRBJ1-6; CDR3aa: CAISDRGPSDNSPLHF
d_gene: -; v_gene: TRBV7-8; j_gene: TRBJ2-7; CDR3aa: CASSQVGQGNDEQYF
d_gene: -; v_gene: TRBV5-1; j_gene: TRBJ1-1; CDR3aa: CASSLFGGPNTEAFF
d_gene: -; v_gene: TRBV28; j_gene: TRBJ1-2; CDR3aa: CASSINRDGYTF
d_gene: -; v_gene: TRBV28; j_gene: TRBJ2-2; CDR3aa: CASTRGGSNTGELFF
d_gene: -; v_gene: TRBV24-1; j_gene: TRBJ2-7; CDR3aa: CATSASGVYEQYF
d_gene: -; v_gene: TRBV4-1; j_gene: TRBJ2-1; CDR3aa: CASSPTRGLEQFF